Sequencing of this T cell receptor (beta chain) was carried out in a study of CXCR3-negative and CXCR3-positive naive CD8 T cells. Overall study context: Sequencing gave some 140 million TRB reads overall, about 1.5 +/- 0.3 million per library. Study findings and constraints: TCR interaction strength was inferred from TRB CDR3 physicochemistry, as CD5 matched across naive subsets. The study found more hydrophobic TRB CDR3s in CXCR3-positive naive cells than in CXCR3-negative naive cells. Both naive subsets had comparably high diversity; memory CD8+ cells much lower.

The authors made the TRB cDNA libraries by 5' RACE using UMI labels. From the 5' RACE reads, TCRdb lists one entry per CDR3 protein and no DNA. This sample contains 150,000 to 180,000 distinct CDR3 sequences. With respect to this clonotype: Its antigen is not identified.

This CDR3 has 14 amino acids. Germline CDR1 is DFQATT and CDR2 is SNEGSKA (reference sequence). The rearrangement joins TRBV20-1 to TRBJ1-1; TCRdb lists TRBD1, though no DNA is available to test this call. The sequenced sample was naive CXCR3+ CD8+ T cells from blood. Subset specified: CD45RO-CCR7+CD27+CD95- naive CD8+ T cells expressing CXCR3 (TNR3+). This receptor was taken from a human donor in good health. Some clones in this sample may be carry-over from other donors' samples. CDR3 amino acids: CSARVRGAGTEAFF.